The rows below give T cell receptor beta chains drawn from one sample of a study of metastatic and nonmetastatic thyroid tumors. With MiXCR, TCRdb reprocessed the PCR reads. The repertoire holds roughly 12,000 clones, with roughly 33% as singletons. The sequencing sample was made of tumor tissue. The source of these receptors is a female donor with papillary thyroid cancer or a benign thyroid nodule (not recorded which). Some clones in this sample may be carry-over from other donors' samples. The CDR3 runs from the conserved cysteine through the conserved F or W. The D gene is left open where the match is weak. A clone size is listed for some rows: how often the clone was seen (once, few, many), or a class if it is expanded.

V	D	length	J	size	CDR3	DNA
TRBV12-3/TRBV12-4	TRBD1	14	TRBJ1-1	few	CASSRTGESTEAFF	TGTGCCAGCAGTCGGACAGGGGAAAGTACTGAAGCTTTCTTT
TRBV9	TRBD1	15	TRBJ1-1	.	CASSGGTGTYTEAFF	TGTGCCAGCAGCGGAGGGACAGGGACGTACACTGAAGCTTTCTTT
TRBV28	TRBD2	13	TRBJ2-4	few	CASRRTRENIQYF	TGTGCCAGCAGGCGGACTAGAGAAAACATTCAGTACTTC
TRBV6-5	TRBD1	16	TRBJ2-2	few	CASSYFEGAHGVELFF	TGTGCCAGCAGTTATTTCGAGGGGGCGCATGGCGTGGAGCTGTTTTTT
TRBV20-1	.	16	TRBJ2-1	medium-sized	CSARDALVRGQDEQFF	TGCAGTGCTAGAGATGCCCTCGTACGGGGGCAAGATGAGCAGTTCTTC
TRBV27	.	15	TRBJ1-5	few	CASSPWVNSNQPQHF	TGTGCCAGCAGTCCGTGGGTCAATAGCAATCAGCCCCAGCATTTT
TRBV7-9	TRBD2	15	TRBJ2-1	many	CASSWGLAGQNEQFF	TGTGCCAGCAGCTGGGGACTAGCGGGTCAAAATGAGCAGTTCTTC
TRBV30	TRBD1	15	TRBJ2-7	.	CAWGTGRRRNYEQYF	TGTGCCTGGGGGACAGGGAGGAGGAGGAACTACGAGCAGTACTTC
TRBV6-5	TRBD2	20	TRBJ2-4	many	CASSYSSRSGRGGGKNIQYF	TGTGCCAGCAGTTACTCGAGTCGTAGCGGGAGAGGGGGAGGCAAAAACATTCAGTACTTC
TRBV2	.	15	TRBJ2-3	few	CASSRKGNPTDTQYF	TGTGCCAGCAGTAGAAAGGGGAATCCCACAGATACGCAGTATTTT
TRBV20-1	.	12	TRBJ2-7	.	CSARDGTYEQYF	TGCAGTGCTAGAGATGGGACCTACGAGCAGTACTTC